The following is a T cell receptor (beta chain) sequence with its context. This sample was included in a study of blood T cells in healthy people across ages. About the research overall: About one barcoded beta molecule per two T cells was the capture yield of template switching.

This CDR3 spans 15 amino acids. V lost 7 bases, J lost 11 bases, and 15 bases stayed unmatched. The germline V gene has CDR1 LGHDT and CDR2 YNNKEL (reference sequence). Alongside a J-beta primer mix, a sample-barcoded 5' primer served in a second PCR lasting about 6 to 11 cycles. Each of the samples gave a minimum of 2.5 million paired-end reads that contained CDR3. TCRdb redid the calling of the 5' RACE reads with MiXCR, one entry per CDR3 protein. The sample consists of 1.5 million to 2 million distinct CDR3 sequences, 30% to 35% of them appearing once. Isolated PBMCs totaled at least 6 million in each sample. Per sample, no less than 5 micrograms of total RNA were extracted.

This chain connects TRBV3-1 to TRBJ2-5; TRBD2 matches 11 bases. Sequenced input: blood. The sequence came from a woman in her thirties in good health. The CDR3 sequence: CASIYSGGANNEQYF. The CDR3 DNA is TGTGCCAGCATCTATAGCGGGGGGGCCAACAATGAGCAGTACTTC.